The subject of this entry is one T cell receptor beta chain. Its antigen specificity is not known. The sample holds no much larger clone one base away, and base qualities are not on file. Its CDR3 holds 13 amino acids, cysteine through phenylalanine. The retained sequence is limited to the CDR3, 39 bases, with the frame set at the first base. Reading the germline V gene (reference sequence) gives CDR1 GTSNPN and CDR2 SVGIG. The trim is 3 bases for V and 0 bases for J, with a gap of 8 bases between the germline ends. These data originate in a study of cytomegalovirus exposure and HLA in healthy donors (dated by TCRdb to the late 2010s). Context from the whole study: An earlier analysis of under 600 of the donors reported more than 250 Gb of sequence data and 117 million unique TCR beta sequences from 190 million or so T cells. Roughly 300 gigabases of sequencing data and 78 million or so unique TCR sequences were included in an early release covering roughly 600 HLA-typed donors. Among the roughly 410 genotyped donors, 81% belonged to the genetic ancestry cluster associated with self-reported Caucasian donors. The study was designed to test whether signatures of past pathogen exposure could be identified by cataloging public T cell receptors. The T cell repertoires of 666 subjects were profiled by immunosequencing and related to cytomegalovirus serostatus. A separate validation cohort of 100 to 150 different subjects was used in addition to the approximately 640-subject first cohort. The study combined high-throughput TCR immunosequencing, statistical association of individual TCRs with disease status, and machine learning to predict cytomegalovirus infection status. A later analysis re-analyzed previously published TCR beta repertoires from 650 to 800 donors and added high-resolution HLA genotyping to study TCR occurrence patterns. Rather than drawing on any new phenotypic data, the later analysis identified candidate immune exposures from TCR beta sequences and the way those sequences occurred across donors. An earlier analysis of approximately 640 of the donors applied high-throughput TCR beta sequencing to assess whether each TCR beta V gene segment acted as functional or pseudogenic. Donor age, sex, ethnicity and CMV serostatus were compiled alongside the repertoire data. A later genetic analysis took genome-wide SNP genotypes for about 60% of the roughly 670 donors and used that subset as a discovery cohort. All discovery cohort repertoires had been generated on a single sequencing platform. HLA typing included class I and class II loci at four-digit resolution. Typing coverage differed by locus: A, B, C, DRB1 and DQB1 were typed in roughly 629-630 donors, DQA1 in about 510, DPA1 in around 580, and DPB1 in about 450. A handful of DR-DQ haplotypes were handled as single units for association and clustering because linkage in the cohort was strong. Among roughly 400 genotyped donors of the cohort, an average of around 220,000 unique TCR beta nucleotide sequences was sequenced per donor, of which roughly 17% were non-productive.

The cohort was made up of hundreds of healthy bone marrow donors. At the time of sampling, all cohort members were nominally healthy, though unrecorded immune exposures were likely present. The donor was CMV seropositive and belonged to the group of 250 to 300 seropositive cohort members. Each donor provided a peripheral blood sample, and peripheral blood mononuclear cells were used for TCR beta sequencing. Genomic DNA was extracted from the blood cell samples with the Qiagen DNeasy Blood Extraction Kit. Broader findings and caveats from the paper: A cluster of highly shared sequence variants was judged likely to be a technical artifact of the sequencing pipeline. Linkage disequilibrium might explain the correlated functional status among segregating V segments, but an unknown experimental factor could not be ruled out. V-gene and J-gene trimming of TCR beta chains was associated with a missense DCLRE1C variant in a later genetic analysis, and the association was replicated in an independent cohort. Roughly uniform sequencing depth across donors was assumed in presence/absence analyses, although this assumption may not hold. In a later analysis, HLA-associated TCR beta chains were found to be more clonally expanded and to have lower generation probabilities than equally common non-associated chains. Because the 87-base-pair reads could not distinguish some IMGT-functional V segments, including TRBV6-2 and TRBV6-3, those segments were excluded. Immune exposure information for the cohort was limited to CMV serostatus. Because HLA typing was missing for some donors at each locus, association tests included only the typed subset. Compared with the 666-donor mean, donors in an Asian-associated ancestry cluster had fewer N-insertions in productive TCRs, according to a later genetic analysis. The classifier was reported to diagnose cytomegalovirus status with high specificity and sensitivity in both the original cohort and the validation cohort. In a later analysis, several top co-occurrence clusters were reported to appear linked to parvovirus B19, influenza, CMV and Epstein-Barr virus. The cohort was sequenced for TCR beta chains only, and without alpha or paired-chain data the features that could be detected were limited. At a false discovery rate of 0.05, a later analysis linked 15,000 to 20,000 TCR beta sequences to specific HLA alleles. In a later analysis, most CMV-associated TCR beta chains were found to appear HLA-restricted, with HLA associations seemingly driven largely by CMV exposure. The study gave a list of 150 to 200 TCR beta chains associated with cytomegalovirus. When HLA alleles, especially DR and DQ, strongly co-occurred, attributing TCR associations to individual alleles was difficult. In a later analysis, TCR association rates were found to vary across HLA loci, with the most associated TCRs seen for DRB1 alleles and the fewest for HLA-C alleles. While some public TCRs were present in many individuals, most TCR sequences turned up only very rarely across donors. A few of the identified cytomegalovirus-associated TCR beta chains were confirmed in vitro to be specific for cytomegalovirus antigens. A further reported finding was that TCR beta sequences accurately predicted the HLA-A and HLA-B alleles for most subjects in the first cohort. In an earlier analysis of fewer than 700 of the donors, most TCR beta V segments appeared in productive rearrangements about 87% or about 30% of the time, broadly matching IMGT annotations. Because counts were too low, seventeen rarely observed V segments, including chromosome 9 orphons, were left out of the earlier analysis of a few hundred of the donors. The authors suggested that the approach could potentially be generalized to other disease states and immunological phenotypes.

Preparation of the library involved the immunoSEQ multiplex PCR assay. The multiplex PCR relied on a mix of 60 forward primers for TCR Vbeta segments and 13 reverse primers for TCR Jbeta segments. The CDR3 region of rearranged TCR beta genes was amplified from genomic DNA by a multiplex PCR assay. Amplified TCR beta libraries were sequenced as 87-base-pair reads on the Illumina HiSeq System. Turning to the authors' computational methods: In a later analysis, some 80 million unique TCR beta chains were counted across the approximately 620 repertoires, and roughly 10 million of these chains were shared by at least two donors. Raw reads were error-corrected and collapsed into unique sequences by a nearest-neighbor algorithm in which closely related sequences were merged to remove PCR and sequencing errors. CDR3 sequences were aligned to IMGT reference sequences to assign V, D and J gene segments. For a sequence to be retained, at least a six-nucleotide match to both a V gene segment and a J gene segment was required. A rearrangement counted as productive if the CDR3 had no stop codons and remained in frame with V and J, and every other rearrangement counted as non-productive. Following IMGT convention, CDR3 was defined as the stretch from the second conserved V-encoded cysteine up to the conserved J-encoded phenylalanine. The earlier analysis of about 590 of the donors excluded sequences that lacked an unambiguous match to a single V gene segment. An earlier analysis of fewer than 750 of the donors called V segments functional above 56.7% productive rearrangements and segregating when the between-donor standard deviation exceeded 5%. A statistical classification framework was built to diagnose cytomegalovirus status from the catalog of TCR beta chain sequences. A later analysis assigned V and J genes by comparing TCR nucleotide sequences with IMGT/GENE-DB human TR gene sequences. The TCRdist pipeline was used in a later analysis to assign CDR3 sequences and most-parsimonious VDJ recombination scenarios. In a later analysis, every TCR beta chain was defined by the combination of its CDR3 amino acid sequence and its V-gene family, and reads without a unique V-gene family were dropped. As a way to deal with suspected cross-contamination and a sequencing artifact, a later analysis dropped 640 or so nucleotide sequences that were highly shared and had low generation probability. For each public chain, a later analysis derived a clonal expansion index from normalized ranks of inferred template counts within each repertoire. In a later analysis, generation probabilities were computed with a VDJ recombination model fitted to out-of-frame rearrangements, and the resulting probabilities were checked against IGoR. A later analysis scored TCR-TCR, TCR-HLA and TCR-CMV co-occurrence with hypergeometric tests, applying a repertoire-size bias correction to TCR pairs. False discovery rates were estimated in a later analysis by permuting HLA or CMV assignments 20 times. In a later analysis, co-occurring TCRs were grouped using DBSCAN, and TCRdist sequence similarity was added for clustering within HLA-allele-positive subsets. For co-occurrence clustering, repertoires with fewer than 30,000 or more than 120,000 public chains were excluded, along with five repertoires with anomalous nucleotide sharing. In TCRdb, the immuneACCESS table is reduced to in-frame sequences with V and J assigned. These tables do not hold every clone; where another copy was compared, an unresolved V gene accounts for under half, and the others remain unexplained. V and J calls and clone size are copied from that table; D and trimming were computed from the DNA. Across this sample there are around 160,000 clones, with around 78% seen only once. The ten largest clones take up around 3% of the sample.

The rearrangement joined TRBV30 to TRBJ1-1; a tentative D call is TRBD1 (5 bases match). This receptor was identified in a man aged 35-49 years in good health and CMV-seropositive. Sample: PBMCs. The DNA sequence is as follows: TGTGCCTGGAGCACACAGGTGAACACTGAAGCTTTCTTT. This encodes CAWSTQVNTEAFF.